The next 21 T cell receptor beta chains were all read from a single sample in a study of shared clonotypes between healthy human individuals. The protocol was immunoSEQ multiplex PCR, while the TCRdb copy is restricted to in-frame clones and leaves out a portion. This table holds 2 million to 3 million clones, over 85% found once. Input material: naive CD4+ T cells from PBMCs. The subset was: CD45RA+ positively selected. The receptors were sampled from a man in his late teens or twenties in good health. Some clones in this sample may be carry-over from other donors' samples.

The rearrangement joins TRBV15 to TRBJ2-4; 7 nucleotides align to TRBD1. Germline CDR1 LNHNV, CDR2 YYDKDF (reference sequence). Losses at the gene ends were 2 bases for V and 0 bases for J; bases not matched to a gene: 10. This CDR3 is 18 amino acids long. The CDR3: CATSRQYRGAIAKNIQYF. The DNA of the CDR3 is TGTGCCACCAGCAGACAATACAGGGGAGCAATAGCCAAAAACATTCAGTACTTC.

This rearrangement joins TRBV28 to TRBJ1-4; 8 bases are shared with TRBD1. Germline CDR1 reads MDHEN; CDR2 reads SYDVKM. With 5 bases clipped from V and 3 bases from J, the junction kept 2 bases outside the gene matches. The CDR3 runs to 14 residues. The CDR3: CASSDRGPNEKLFF. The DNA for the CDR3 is TGTGCCAGCAGTGACAGGGGACCTAATGAAAAACTGTTTTTT.

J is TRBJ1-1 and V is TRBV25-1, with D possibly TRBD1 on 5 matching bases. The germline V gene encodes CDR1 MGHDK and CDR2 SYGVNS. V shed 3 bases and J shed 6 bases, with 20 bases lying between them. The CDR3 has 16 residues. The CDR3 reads CASSDGGRAGLAEAFF. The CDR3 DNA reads TGTGCCAGCAGTGACGGGGGGAGGGCTGGACTGGCTGAAGCTTTCTTT.

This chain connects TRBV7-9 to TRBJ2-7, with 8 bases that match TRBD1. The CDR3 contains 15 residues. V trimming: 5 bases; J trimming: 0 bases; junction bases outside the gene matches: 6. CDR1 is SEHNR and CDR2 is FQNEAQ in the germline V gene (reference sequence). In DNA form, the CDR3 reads TGTGCCAGCAGCCCCACAGGGGGTCTCTCCTACGAGCAGTACTTC. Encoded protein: CASSPTGGLSYEQYF.

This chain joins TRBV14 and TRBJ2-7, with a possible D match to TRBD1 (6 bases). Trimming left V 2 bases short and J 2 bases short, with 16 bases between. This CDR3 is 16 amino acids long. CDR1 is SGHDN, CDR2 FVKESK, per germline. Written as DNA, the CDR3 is TGTGCCAGCAGCCAACTCCCAGGGGCAATCCCCTACGAGCAGTACTTC. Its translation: CASSQLPGAIPYEQYF. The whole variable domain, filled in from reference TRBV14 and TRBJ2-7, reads EAGVTQFPSHSVIEKGQTVTLRCDPISGHDNLYWYRRVMGKEIKFLLHFVKESKQDESGMPNNRFLAERTGGTYSTLKVQPAELEDSGVYFCASSQLPGAIPYEQYFGPGTRLTVT.

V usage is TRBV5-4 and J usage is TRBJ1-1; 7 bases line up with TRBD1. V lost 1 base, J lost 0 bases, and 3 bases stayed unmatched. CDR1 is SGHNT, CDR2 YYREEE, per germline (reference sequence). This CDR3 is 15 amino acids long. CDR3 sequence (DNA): TGTGCCAGCAGCTTGAGGGACAGCATGAACACTGAAGCTTTCTTT. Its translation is CASSLRDSMNTEAFF. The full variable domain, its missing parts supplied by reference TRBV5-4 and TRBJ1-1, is ETGVTQSPTHLIKTRGQQVTLRCSSQSGHNTVSWYQQALGQGPQFIFQYYREEENGRGNFPPRFSGLQFPNYSSELNVNALELDDSALYLCASSLRDSMNTEAFFGQGTRLTVV.

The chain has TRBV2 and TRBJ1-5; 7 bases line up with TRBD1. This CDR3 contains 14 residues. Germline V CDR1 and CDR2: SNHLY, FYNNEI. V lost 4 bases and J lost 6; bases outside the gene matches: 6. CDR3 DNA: TGTGCCAGCAGTGCCGCAGGGGGAGGTCAGCCCCAGCATTTT. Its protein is CASSAAGGGQPQHF.

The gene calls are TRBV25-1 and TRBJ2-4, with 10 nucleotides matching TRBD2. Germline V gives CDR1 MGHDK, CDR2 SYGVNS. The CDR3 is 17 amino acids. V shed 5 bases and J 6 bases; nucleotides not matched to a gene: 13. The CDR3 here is CASSLAGEGDRGNIQYF. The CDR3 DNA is TGTGCCAGCAGTCTAGCGGGAGAGGGGGATAGGGGAAACATTCAGTACTTC.

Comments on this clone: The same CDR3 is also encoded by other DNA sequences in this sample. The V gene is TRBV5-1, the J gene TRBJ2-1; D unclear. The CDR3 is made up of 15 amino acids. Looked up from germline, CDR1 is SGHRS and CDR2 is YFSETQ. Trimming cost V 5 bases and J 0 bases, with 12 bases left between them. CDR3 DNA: TGCGCCAGCAGTTGGACGGATAGCTCCTACAATGAGCAGTTCTTC. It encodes CASSWTDSSYNEQFF.

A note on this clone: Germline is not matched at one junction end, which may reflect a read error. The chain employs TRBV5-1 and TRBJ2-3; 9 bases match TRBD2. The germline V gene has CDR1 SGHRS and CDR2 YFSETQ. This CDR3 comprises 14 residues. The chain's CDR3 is CASSSGTSRDTQYF. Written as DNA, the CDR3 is TGCGCCAGCAGCTCCGGGACTAGCAGAGATACGCAGTATTTT.

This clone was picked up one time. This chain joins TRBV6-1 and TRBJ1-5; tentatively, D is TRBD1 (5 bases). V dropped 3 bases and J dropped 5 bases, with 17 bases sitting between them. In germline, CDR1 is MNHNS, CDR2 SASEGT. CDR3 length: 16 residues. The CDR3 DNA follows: TGTGCCAGCAGTGAGGACACAGTGGGGGATCATCAGCCCCAGCATTTT. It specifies CASSEDTVGDHQPQHF.

CDR3 residues: CASRRDRGTDTQYF. CDR3 nucleotide sequence: TGTGCCAGCAGAAGGGACAGGGGTACAGATACGCAGTATTTT. The chain carries TRBV6-1 and TRBJ2-3; TRBD1 matches at 10 bases. Trimming removed 6 bases from V and 3 bases from J; junction bases left unmatched: 3. The CDR3 sequence is 14 residues long. Per germline, CDR1 MNHNS and CDR2 SASEGT.

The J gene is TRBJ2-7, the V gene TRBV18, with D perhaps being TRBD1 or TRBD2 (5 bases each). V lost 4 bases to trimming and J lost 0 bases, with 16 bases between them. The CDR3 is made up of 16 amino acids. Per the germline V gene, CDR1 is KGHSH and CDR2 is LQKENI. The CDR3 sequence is CASSLAGTQVSYEQYF. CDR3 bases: TGTGCCAGCTCACTTGCCGGGACGCAAGTCTCCTACGAGCAGTACTTC.

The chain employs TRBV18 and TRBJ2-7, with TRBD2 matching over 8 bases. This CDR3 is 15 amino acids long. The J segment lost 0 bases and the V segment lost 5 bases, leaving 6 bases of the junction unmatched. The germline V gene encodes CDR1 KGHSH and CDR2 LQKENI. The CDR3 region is CASSFSGSNSYEQYF. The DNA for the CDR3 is TGTGCCAGCTCATTCAGCGGGAGCAACTCCTACGAGCAGTACTTC. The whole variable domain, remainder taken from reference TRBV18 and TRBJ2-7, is NAGVMQNPRHLVRRRGQEARLRCSPMKGHSHVYWYRQLPEEGLKFMVYLQKENIIDESGMPKERFSAEFPKEGPSILRIQQVVRGDSAAYFCASSFSGSNSYEQYFGPGTRLTVT.

The CDR3: CASSSRGIQYF. The CDR3 region has the DNA TGTGCCAGCAGTTCGCGCGGCATTCAGTACTTC. V usage is TRBV28 and J usage is TRBJ2-4; D gene unclear. Trimming took 4 bases from V and 9 from J, leaving 7 bases between them. This CDR3 has 11 amino acids. CDR1 is MDHEN, CDR2 SYDVKM, per germline.

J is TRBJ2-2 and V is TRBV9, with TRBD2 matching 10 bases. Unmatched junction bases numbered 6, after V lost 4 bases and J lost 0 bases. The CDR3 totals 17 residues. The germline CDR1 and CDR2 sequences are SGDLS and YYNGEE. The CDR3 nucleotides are TGTGCCAGCAGCAGGACTAGCGGAGTTACGAACACCGGGGAGCTGTTTTTT. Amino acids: CASSRTSGVTNTGELFF.

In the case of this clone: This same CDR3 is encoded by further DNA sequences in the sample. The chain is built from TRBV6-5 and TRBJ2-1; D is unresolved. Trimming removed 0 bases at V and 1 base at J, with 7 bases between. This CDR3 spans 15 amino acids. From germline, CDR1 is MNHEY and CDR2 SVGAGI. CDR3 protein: CASSYSGSSYNEQFF. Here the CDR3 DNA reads TGTGCCAGCAGTTACTCCGGCTCTTCCTACAATGAGCAGTTCTTC.

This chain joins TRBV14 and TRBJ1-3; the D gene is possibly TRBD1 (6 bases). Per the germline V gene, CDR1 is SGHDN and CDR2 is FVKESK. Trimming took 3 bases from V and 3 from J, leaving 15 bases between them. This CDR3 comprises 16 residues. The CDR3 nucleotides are TGTGCCAGCAGCCAGAACAGGGATAGCCTTGGAAACACCATATATTTT. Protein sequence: CASSQNRDSLGNTIYF.

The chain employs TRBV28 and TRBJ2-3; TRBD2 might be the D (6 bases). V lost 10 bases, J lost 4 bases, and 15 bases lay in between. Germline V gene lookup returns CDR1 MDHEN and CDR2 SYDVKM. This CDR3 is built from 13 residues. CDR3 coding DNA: TGTGCCATAGGAGGGAAGGTCCCAGATACGCAGTATTTT. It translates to CAIGGKVPDTQYF.

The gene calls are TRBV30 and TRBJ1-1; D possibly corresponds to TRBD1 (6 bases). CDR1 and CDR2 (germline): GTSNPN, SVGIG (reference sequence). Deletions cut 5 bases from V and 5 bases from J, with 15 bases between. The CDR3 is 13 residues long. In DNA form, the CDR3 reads TGTGCCTGGGATTTCAGGGGAGGGACTGAAGCTTTCTTT. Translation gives CAWDFRGGTEAFF.

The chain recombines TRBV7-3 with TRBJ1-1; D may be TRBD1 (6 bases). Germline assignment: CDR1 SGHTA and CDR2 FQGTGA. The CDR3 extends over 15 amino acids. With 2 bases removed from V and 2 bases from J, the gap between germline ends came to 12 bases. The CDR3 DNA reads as TGTGCCAGCAGCTTAGTACAGGGCATAAACACTGAAGCTTTCTTT. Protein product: CASSLVQGINTEAFF. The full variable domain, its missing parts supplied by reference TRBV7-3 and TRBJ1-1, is GAGVSQTPSNKVTEKGKYVELRCDPISGHTALYWYRQSLGQGPEFLIYFQGTGAADDSGLPNDRFFAVRPEGSVSTLKIQRTERGDSAVYLCASSLVQGINTEAFFGQGTRLTVV.